In this sample, the clone carrying this T cell receptor beta chain turned up a few times. Authors' data handling: Reference gene primer amplification in the assay estimated nucleated cell counts. The method was immunoSEQ multiplex PCR; TCRdb's version includes in-frame clones alone and lacks a portion of them. The V and J calls and clone size are taken from that table; D and trimming were inferred from the DNA. The sample consists of 250,000 to 300,000 clones, about 91% of them appearing once. The CDR3 is 13 residues long. V was clipped by 8 bases and J by 9 bases, with 14 bases between them. Germline V CDR1 and CDR2: SNHLY, FYNNEI. This sample was taken from a study of blood T cell repertoires in COVID-19. The wider study: Whether acute or convalescent, the COVID-19 samples came from the United States, Italy and Spain.

The V call is TRBV2, the J call TRBJ1-6; D might be TRBD1 (6 bases). Sequencing was carried out using peripheral blood. This TCR was sampled from a woman aged 40-49 years who had recovered from COVID-19. CDR3 in amino acids: CASHRDAGSPLHF. The DNA of the CDR3 is TGTGCCAGCCACAGGGACGCCGGTTCACCCCTCCACTTT. The complete variable domain, with remaining parts taken from reference TRBV2 and TRBJ1-6, reads EPEVTQTPSHQVTQMGQEVILRCVPISNHLYFYWYRQILGQKVEFLVSFYNNEISEKSEIFDDQFSVERPDGSNFTLKIRSTKLEDSAMYFCASHRDAGSPLHFGNGTRLTVT.